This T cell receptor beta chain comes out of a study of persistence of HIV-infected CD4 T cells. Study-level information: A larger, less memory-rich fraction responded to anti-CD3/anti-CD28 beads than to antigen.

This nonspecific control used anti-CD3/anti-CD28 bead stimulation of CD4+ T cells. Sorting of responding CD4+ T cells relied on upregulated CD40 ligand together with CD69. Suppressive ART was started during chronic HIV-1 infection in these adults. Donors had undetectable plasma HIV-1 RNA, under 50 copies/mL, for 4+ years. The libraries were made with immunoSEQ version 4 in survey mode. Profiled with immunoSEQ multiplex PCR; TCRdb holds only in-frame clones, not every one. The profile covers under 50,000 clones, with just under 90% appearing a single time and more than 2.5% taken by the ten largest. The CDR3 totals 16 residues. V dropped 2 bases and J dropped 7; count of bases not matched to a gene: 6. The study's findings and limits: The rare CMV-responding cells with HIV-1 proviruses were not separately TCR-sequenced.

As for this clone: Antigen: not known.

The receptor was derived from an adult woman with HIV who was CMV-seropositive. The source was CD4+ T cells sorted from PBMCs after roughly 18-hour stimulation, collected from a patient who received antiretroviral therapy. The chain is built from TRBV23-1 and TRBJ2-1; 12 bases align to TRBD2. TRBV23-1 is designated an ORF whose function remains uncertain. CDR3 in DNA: TGCGCCAGCAGTCAACCCCTAGCGGGAGGGACAAATGAGCAGTTCTTC. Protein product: CASSQPLAGGTNEQFF.